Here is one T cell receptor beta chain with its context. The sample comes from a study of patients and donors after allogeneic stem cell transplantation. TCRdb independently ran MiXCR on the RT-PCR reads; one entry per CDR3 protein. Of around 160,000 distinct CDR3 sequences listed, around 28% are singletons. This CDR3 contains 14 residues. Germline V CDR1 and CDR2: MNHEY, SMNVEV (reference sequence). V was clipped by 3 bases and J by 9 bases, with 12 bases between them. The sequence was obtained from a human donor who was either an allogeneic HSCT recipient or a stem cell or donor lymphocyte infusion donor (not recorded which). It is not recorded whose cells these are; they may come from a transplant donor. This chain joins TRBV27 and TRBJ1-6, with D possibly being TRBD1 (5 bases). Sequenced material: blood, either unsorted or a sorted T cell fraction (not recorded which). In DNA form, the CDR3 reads TGTGCCAGCAGTTTTGGGCAGGGTGTTTCACCCCTCCACTTT. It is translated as CASSFGQGVSPLHF.